The 7 T cell receptor beta chains below come from one sample, sequenced in a study of blood T cell repertoires in COVID-19 (dated by TCRdb to the early 2020s). The protocol used for the library was the immunoSEQ multiplex PCR assay. This immuneACCESS table, as held by TCRdb, lists in-frame sequences with V and J called but not all clones. Of the missing ones, under half trace to an unresolved V gene in checked studies; the others have no known cause. For this sample there are approximately 120,000 clones; under 85% appear just once. The top ten clonotypes cover about 12% of the sample. Sample: peripheral blood. The source of these receptors is a man aged 55 to 70 with acute or convalescent COVID-19.

This clone was seen just once. This rearrangement joins TRBV25-1 to TRBJ2-5; 10 bases match TRBD2. The CDR3 totals 15 residues. Germline trimming cut 3 bases from V and 6 bases from J; bases unmatched to any gene: 7. In germline, CDR1 is MGHDK, CDR2 SYGVNS. CDR3 protein: CASSDTASGSQTQYF. The DNA for the CDR3 is TGTGCCAGCAGTGACACGGCTAGCGGGAGTCAGACCCAGTACTTC.

J is TRBJ1-6 and V is TRBV7-9; unclear D gene. V was shortened by 1 base and J by 8 bases, with 12 bases between the two germline ends. The CDR3 is 15 amino acids. Germline loops: CDR1 SEHNR, CDR2 FQNEAQ (reference sequence). CDR3 in amino acids: CASSLEDAGYSPLHF. In nucleotides, the CDR3 is TGTGCCAGCAGCTTAGAGGACGCGGGGTATTCACCCCTCCACTTT.

The chain carries TRBV25-1 and TRBJ2-1, with D possibly TRBD1 on 5 matching bases. Trimming removed 2 bases from V and 5 bases from J, with 7 bases in between. The CDR3 is 13 amino acids. In germline, CDR1 is MGHDK, CDR2 SYGVNS. For the CDR3, the DNA is TGTGCCAGCAGTGAAGTAGGGGACAATGAGCAGTTCTTC. This gives the protein CASSEVGDNEQFF. Full variable domain (rest looked up from reference TRBV25-1 and TRBJ2-1): EADIYQTPRYLVIGTGKKITLECSQTMGHDKMYWYQQDPGMELHLIHYSYGVNSTEKGDLSSESTVSRIRTEHFPLTLESARPSHTSQYLCASSEVGDNEQFFGPGTRLTVL.

CDR3 protein: CASSLTGSSNQPQHF. The CDR3 DNA is TGCGCCAGCAGCTTGACAGGGTCTAGCAATCAGCCCCAGCATTTT. The chain carries TRBV5-1 and TRBJ1-5, with TRBD1 as a possible D gene (6 bases). V gave up 1 base and J gave up 0 bases, with 8 bases separating them. This CDR3 is built from 15 residues. The germline CDR1 and CDR2 sequences are SGHRS and YFSETQ.

The chain is built from TRBV9 and TRBJ2-1; D is ambiguous. The V end lost 4 bases, the J end lost 7 bases, and 9 bases lay between the germline ends. The germline CDR1 and CDR2 sequences are SGDLS and YYNGEE. The CDR3 contains 12 residues. The CDR3 coding sequence is TGTGCCAGCAGCCGAGCCACGAATGAGCAGTTCTTC. It specifies CASSRATNEQFF.

This chain links TRBV28 with TRBJ1-2; possible D gene TRBD1, 6 bases. Trimming took 6 bases from V and 1 from J, leaving 15 bases between them. The CDR3 is 15 residues long. Germline assignment: CDR1 MDHEN and CDR2 SYDVKM. CDR3 coding DNA: TGTGCCAGCAGGGCGGCCCACAGGGATAACTATGGCTACACCTTC. Protein: CASRAAHRDNYGYTF.

In its sample, this clone was seen many times. The chain carries TRBV4-2 and TRBJ1-1; no firm D call. V shed 0 bases and J shed 2 bases, with 10 bases lying between them. Germline lookup yields CDR1 LGHNA and CDR2 YNFKEQ. The CDR3 length is 15 residues. In nucleotides, the CDR3 is TGTGCCAGCAGCCAAGATGTACTTATAAACACTGAAGCTTTCTTT. Its translation: CASSQDVLINTEAFF.